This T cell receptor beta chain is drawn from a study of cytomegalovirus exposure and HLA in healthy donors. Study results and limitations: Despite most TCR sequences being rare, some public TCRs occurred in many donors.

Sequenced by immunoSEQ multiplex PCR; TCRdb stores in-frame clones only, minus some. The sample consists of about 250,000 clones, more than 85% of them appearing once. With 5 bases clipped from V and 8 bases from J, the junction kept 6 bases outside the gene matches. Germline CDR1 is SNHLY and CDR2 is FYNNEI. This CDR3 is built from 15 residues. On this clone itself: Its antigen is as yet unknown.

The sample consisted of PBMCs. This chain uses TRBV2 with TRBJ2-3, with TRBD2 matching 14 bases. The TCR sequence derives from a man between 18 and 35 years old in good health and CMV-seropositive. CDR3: CASSLTSGRVGTQYF. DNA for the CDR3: TGTGCCAGCAGTTTGACTAGCGGGAGGGTTGGTACGCAGTATTTT.